Detailed here is one TCR beta chain. Per the original methods: Reference gene primer amplification gave estimated nucleated cell counts. Sequenced by immunoSEQ multiplex PCR; TCRdb stores in-frame clones only, minus some. The D gene and trimming were derived from the DNA, and the V and J assignments and clone size from that table. The table shows 100,000 or so clones, with approximately 84% occurring only once. The record originates from a study of blood T cell repertoires in COVID-19. The overall study: Samples came from the United States, Italy and Spain, spanning acute and convalescent COVID-19. T cells, B-cell-depleted T cells, or PBMCs supplied cDNA or gDNA.

The CDR3 totals 15 residues. The clonotype was recovered from a middle-aged man with active or convalescent COVID-19. The V gene is TRBV21-1, the J gene TRBJ2-3; TRBD2 is the table's D call and was not checked against the DNA. TRBV21-1 is flagged as a pseudogene. The sample comprised peripheral blood. The CDR3 region is CASETSGGPRDTQYF. As DNA, the CDR3 is TGTGCCAGCGAGACTAGCGGGGGGCCTAGGGATACGCAGTATTTT.